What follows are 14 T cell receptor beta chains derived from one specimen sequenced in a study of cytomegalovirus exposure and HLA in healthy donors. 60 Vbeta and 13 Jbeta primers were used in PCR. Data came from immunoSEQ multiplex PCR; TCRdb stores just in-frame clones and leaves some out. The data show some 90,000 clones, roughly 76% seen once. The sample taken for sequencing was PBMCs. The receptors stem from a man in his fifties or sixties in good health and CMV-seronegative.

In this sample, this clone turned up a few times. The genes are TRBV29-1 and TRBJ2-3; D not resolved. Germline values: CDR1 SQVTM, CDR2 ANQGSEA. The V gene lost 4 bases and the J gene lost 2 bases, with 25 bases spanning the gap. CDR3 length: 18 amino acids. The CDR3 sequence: CSVGAAYVLDLNTDTQYF. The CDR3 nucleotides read TGCAGCGTTGGGGCCGCCTACGTCCTTGATCTGAACACAGATACGCAGTATTTT.

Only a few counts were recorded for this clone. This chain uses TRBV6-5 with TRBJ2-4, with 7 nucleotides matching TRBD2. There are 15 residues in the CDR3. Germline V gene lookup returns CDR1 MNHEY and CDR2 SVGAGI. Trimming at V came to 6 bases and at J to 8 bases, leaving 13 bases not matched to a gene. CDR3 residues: CASRQGLDGGDIQYF. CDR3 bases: TGTGCCAGCAGGCAAGGACTAGACGGTGGGGACATTCAGTACTTC.

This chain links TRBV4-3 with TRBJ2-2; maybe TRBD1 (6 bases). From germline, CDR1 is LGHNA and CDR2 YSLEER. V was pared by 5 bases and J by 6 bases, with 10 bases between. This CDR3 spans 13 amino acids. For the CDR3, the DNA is TGCGCCAGCAGCGCACAGGGTTCCGGGGAGCTGTTTTTT. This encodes CASSAQGSGELFF.

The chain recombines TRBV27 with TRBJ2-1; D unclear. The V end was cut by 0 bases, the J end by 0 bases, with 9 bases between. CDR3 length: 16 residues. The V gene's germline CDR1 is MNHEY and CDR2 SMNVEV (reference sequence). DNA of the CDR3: TGTGCCAGCAGTTTATCTAGAGGTAACTCCTACAATGAGCAGTTCTTC. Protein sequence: CASSLSRGNSYNEQFF.

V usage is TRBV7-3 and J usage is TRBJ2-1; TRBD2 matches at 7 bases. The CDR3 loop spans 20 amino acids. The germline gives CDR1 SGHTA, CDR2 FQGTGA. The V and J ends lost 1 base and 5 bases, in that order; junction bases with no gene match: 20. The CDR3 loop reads CASSLITSGPRGLADNEQFF. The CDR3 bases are TGTGCCAGCAGCTTAATAACGTCGGGTCCCCGTGGCCTAGCGGACAATGAGCAGTTCTTC.

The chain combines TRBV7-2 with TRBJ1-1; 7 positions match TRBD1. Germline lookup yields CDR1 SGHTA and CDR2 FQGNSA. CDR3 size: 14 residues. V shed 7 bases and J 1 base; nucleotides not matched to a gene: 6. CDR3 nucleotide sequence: TGTGCCAGCACCCCGCCAGGGGGGAACACTGAAGCTTTCTTT. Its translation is CASTPPGGNTEAFF.

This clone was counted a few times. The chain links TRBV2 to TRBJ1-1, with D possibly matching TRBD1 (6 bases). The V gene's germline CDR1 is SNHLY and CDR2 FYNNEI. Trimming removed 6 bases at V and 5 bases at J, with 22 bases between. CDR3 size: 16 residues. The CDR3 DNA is TGTGCCAGCAGGACCGGGACACGACTTCTGAGAACTGAAGCTTTCTTT. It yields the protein CASRTGTRLLRTEAFF. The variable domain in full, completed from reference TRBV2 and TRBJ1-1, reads EPEVTQTPSHQVTQMGQEVILRCVPISNHLYFYWYRQILGQKVEFLVSFYNNEISEKSEIFDDQFSVERPDGSNFTLKIRSTKLEDSAMYFCASRTGTRLLRTEAFFGQGTRLTVV.

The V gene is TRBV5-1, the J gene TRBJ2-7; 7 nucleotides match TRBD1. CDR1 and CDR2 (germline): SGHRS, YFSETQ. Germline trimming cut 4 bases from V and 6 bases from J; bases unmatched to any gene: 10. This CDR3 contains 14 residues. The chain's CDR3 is CASSLSQGYREQYF. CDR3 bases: TGCGCCAGCAGCCTATCACAGGGGTACCGCGAGCAGTACTTC.

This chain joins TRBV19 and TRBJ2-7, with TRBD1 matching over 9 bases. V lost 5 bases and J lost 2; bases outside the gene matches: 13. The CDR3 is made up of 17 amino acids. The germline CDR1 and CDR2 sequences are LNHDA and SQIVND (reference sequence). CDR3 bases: TGTGCCAGTAGTGCACCGTCCGGGGACAGGGACACCTACGAGCAGTACTTC. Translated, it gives CASSAPSGDRDTYEQYF.

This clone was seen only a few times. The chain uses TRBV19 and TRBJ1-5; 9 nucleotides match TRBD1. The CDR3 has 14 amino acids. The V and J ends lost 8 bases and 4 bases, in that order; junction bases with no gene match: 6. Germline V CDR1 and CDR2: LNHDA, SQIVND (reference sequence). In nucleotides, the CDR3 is TGTGCCAGTTCTGGGACAGGGAATAATCAGCCCCAGCATTTT. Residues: CASSGTGNNQPQHF. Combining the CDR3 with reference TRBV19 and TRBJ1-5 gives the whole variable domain DGGITQSPKYLFRKEGQNVTLSCEQNLNHDAMYWYRQDPGQGLRLIYYSQIVNDFQKGDIAEGYSVSREKKESFPLTVTSAQKNPTAFYLCASSGTGNNQPQHFGDGTRLSIL.

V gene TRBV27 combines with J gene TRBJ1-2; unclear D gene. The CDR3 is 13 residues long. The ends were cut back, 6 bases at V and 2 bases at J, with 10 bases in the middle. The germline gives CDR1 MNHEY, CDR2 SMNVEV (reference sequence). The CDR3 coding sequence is TGTGCCAGCAGACGGGAGGGAAACTATGGCTACACCTTC. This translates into CASRREGNYGYTF.

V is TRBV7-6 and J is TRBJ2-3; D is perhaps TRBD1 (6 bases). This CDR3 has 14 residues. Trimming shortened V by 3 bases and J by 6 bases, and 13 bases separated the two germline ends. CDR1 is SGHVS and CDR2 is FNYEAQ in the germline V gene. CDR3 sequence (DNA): TGTGCCAGCAGCTTGGGAACAGGGTCGGATACGCAGTATTTT. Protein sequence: CASSLGTGSDTQYF.

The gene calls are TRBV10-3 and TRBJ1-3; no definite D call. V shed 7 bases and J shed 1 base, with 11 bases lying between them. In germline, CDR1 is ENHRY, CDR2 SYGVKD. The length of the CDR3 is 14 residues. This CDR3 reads CAINGGWSGNTIYF. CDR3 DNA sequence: TGTGCCATCAACGGAGGGTGGTCTGGAAACACCATATATTTT.

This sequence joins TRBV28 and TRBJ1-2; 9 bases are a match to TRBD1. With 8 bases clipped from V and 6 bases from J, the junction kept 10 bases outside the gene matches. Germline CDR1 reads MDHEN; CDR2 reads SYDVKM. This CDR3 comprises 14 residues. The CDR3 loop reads CASSSTGGGHGYTF. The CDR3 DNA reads TGTGCCAGCTCCAGCACAGGGGGCGGCCATGGCTACACCTTC.